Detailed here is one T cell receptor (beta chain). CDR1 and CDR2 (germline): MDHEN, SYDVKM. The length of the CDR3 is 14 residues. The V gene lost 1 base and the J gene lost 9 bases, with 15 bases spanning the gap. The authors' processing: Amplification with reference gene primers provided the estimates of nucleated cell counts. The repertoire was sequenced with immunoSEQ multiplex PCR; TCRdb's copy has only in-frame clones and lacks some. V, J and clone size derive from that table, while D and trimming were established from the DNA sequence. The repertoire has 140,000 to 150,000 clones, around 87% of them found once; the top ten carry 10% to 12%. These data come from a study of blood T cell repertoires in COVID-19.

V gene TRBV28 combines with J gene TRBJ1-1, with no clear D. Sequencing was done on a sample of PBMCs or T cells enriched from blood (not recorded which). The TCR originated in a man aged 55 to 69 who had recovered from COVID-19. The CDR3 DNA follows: TGTGCCAGCAGTTTATCCGCCTTCCCGGAGCAAGCTTTCTTT. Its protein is CASSLSAFPEQAFF. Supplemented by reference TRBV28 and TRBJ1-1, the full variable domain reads DVKVTQSSRYLVKRTGEKVFLECVQDMDHENMFWYRQDPGLGLRLIYFSYDVKMKEKGDIPEGYSVSREKKERFSLILESASTNQTSMYLCASSLSAFPEQAFFGQGTRLTVV.